A selection of T cell receptor beta chains follows, all from one sample in a study of T cells in Graves' hyperthyroidism and ophthalmopathy. TCRdb reprocessed the multiplex PCR reads via MiXCR and lists one record per CDR3 protein. Among a few hundred thousand distinct CDR3 sequences, less than 25% were seen once, and the ten largest hold more than 20%. The sequencing sample was made of blood. Source of these receptors: a man younger than 30 with Graves' hyperthyroidism. Each CDR3 is given with its conserved first and last residue. A D gene is named only where the DNA matches it firmly. Only part of the rows carry a size: once, few, many, or a class if the clone is expanded.

d_call clone_size j_call v_call cdr3_aa cdr3_nt
NA NA TRBJ1-6 TRBV30 CAWARGGHGGSPLHF TGTGCCTGGGCTAGGGGGGGACACGGGGGTTCACCCCTCCACTTT
NA many TRBJ1-2 TRBV2 CASSLSMGNYGYTF TGTGCCAGCAGTCTAAGCATGGGGAACTATGGCTACACCTTC
TRBD1 many TRBJ1-2 TRBV6-1 CASAVAGGVFGGYTF TGTGCCAGCGCGGTGGCAGGGGGCGTATTCGGTGGCTACACCTTC
NA many TRBJ2-2 TRBV11-2 CASSLEDGYTGELFF TGTGCCAGCAGCTTGGAAGACGGGTACACCGGGGAGCTGTTTTTT
NA many TRBJ2-7 TRBV5-1 CASSLTSSEQYF TGCGCCAGCAGCTTGACTTCAAGCGAGCAGTACTTC
NA many TRBJ2-7 TRBV30 CAWSRDLSYEQYF TGTGCCTGGAGCCGGGATCTCTCCTACGAGCAGTACTTC
TRBD1 many TRBJ1-2 TRBV12-3/TRBV12-4 CASSPTGSDDNYTF TGTGCCAGCAGCCCGACAGGGTCCGATGATAACTACACCTTC
NA many TRBJ1-1 TRBV2 CASILSRMNTEAFF TGTGCCAGCATCCTCTCCAGGATGAACACTGAAGCTTTCTTT
TRBD1 many TRBJ1-1 TRBV11-3 CASSPQGARYTEAFF TGTGCCAGCAGCCCTCAGGGGGCAAGGTACACTGAAGCTTTCTTT
NA many TRBJ1-2 TRBV12-3/TRBV12-4 CATTQGRGGYTF TGTGCCACAACCCAGGGCAGGGGTGGCTACACCTTC
TRBD1 few TRBJ1-2 TRBV28 CASSFTGQVYGYTF TGTGCCAGCAGTTTCACGGGACAGGTCTATGGCTACACCTTC
NA few TRBJ2-7 TRBV2 CASSEGGVPYEQYF TGTGCCAGCAGTGAAGGAGGGGTCCCTTACGAGCAGTACTTC
NA NA TRBJ2-2 TRBV28 CASSYTGLTGELFF TGTGCCAGCAGTTATACAGGGTTGACCGGGGAGCTGTTTTTT
TRBD2 NA TRBJ2-2 TRBV6-2/TRBV6-3 CASGLAGAGPNTGELFF TGTGCCAGCGGACTAGCGGGAGCGGGCCCCAACACCGGGGAGCTGTTTTTT
NA NA TRBJ2-2 TRBV19 CASSPPTGRWSGELFF TGTGCCAGTAGTCCCCCGACAGGAAGGTGGTCCGGGGAGCTGTTTTTT
NA many TRBJ1-2 TRBV10-2 CASSEWVERNYGYTF TGCGCCAGCAGTGAGTGGGTTGAACGTAACTATGGCTACACCTTC
NA few TRBJ2-7 TRBV27 CASSFFTGSYEQYF TGTGCCAGCAGTTTTTTTACAGGGAGCTACGAGCAGTACTTC
NA many TRBJ1-6 TRBV6-1 CASSGHQRMSSYNSPLHF TGTGCCAGCAGTGGACATCAGCGCATGAGCTCCTATAATTCACCCCTCCACTTT
TRBD2 many TRBJ2-5 TRBV12-3/TRBV12-4 CASSFASGGTKGTQYF TGTGCCAGCAGTTTCGCTAGCGGGGGCACCAAGGGGACCCAGTACTTC
TRBD1 many TRBJ1-1 TRBV18 CASSPRTGLAFF TGTGCCAGCTCACCTCGGACAGGACTGGCTTTCTTT
NA many TRBJ2-4 TRBV2 CATGKEAKNIQYF TGTGCCACTGGGAAGGAAGCCAAAAACATTCAGTACTTC
NA many TRBJ1-5 TRBV7-8 CASSFRAGGQPQHF TGTGCCAGCAGCTTCCGGGCGGGAGGCCAGCCCCAGCATTTT
NA many TRBJ2-7 TRBV5-6 CASRATGYEQYF TGTGCCAGCAGAGCTACAGGATACGAGCAGTACTTC
NA many TRBJ2-7 TRBV10-3 CAISDPSRLAYEQYF TGTGCCATCAGCGATCCTTCGAGACTGGCCTACGAGCAGTACTTC
TRBD2 NA TRBJ2-7 TRBV20-1 CSARPLANSYEQYF TGCAGTGCTAGACCACTAGCGAACTCCTACGAGCAGTACTTC
TRBD1 NA TRBJ2-5 TRBV5-8 CASSPGQGGGETQYF TGTGCCAGCAGCCCGGGACAGGGGGGAGGAGAGACCCAGTACTTC
TRBD2 NA TRBJ2-5 TRBV2 CASSLAGGPAETQYF TGTGCCAGCAGTTTAGCGGGGGGCCCCGCGGAGACCCAGTACTTC
NA few TRBJ2-3 TRBV11-2 CASSFIGGATDTQYF TGTGCCAGCAGCTTTATAGGGGGGGCCACAGATACGCAGTATTTT
NA many TRBJ1-1 TRBV5-1 CASSPFGASDTEAFF TGCGCCAGCAGCCCTTTCGGGGCATCTGACACTGAAGCTTTCTTT
NA many TRBJ2-7 TRBV12-3/TRBV12-4 CASTHRDGPYEQYF TGTGCCAGCACGCACCGGGACGGGCCTTACGAGCAGTACTTC
TRBD2 NA TRBJ2-7 TRBV20-1 CSALLAGPSYEQYF TGCAGTGCTCTGCTAGCGGGGCCTTCCTACGAGCAGTACTTC
NA NA TRBJ1-2 TRBV28 CAGSTTRPNYGYTF TGTGCCGGCAGTACGACTCGGCCGAACTATGGCTACACCTTC
NA many TRBJ1-1 TRBV4-1 CASSSGRGPEQTEAFF TGCGCCAGCAGCTCCGGGAGGGGCCCTGAACAAACTGAAGCTTTCTTT
NA many TRBJ1-2 TRBV9 CASSVSPENYGYTF TGTGCCAGCAGCGTATCGCCGGAGAACTATGGCTACACCTTC
TRBD1 many TRBJ1-1 TRBV7-8 CASSSASGTGLQQAFF TGTGCCAGCAGCTCTGCATCTGGGACAGGGCTGCAGCAGGCTTTCTTT
TRBD1 many TRBJ2-7 TRBV7-8 CASSSPGRDSEQYF TGTGCCAGCAGTTCCCCTGGCAGGGACAGCGAGCAGTACTTC
TRBD2 few TRBJ2-7 TRBV20-1 CSAPPLLAGVFYEQYF TGCAGTGCTCCGCCCTTACTAGCGGGGGTATTCTACGAGCAGTACTTC
NA many TRBJ1-5 TRBV19 CASSNLGLPPQHF TGTGCCAGTAGTAATCTGGGGCTACCACCCCAGCATTTT
TRBD1 many TRBJ2-7 TRBV5-1 CASSLGQGLSSYEQYF TGCGCCAGCAGCTTGGGACAGGGCCTGAGCTCCTACGAGCAGTACTTC
NA many TRBJ1-5 TRBV12-3/TRBV12-4 CASSLGPGGMQPQHF TGTGCCAGCAGTTTGGGACCTGGGGGTATGCAGCCCCAGCATTTT
NA NA TRBJ2-2 TRBV3-1 CASSQDEASGDTGELFF TGTGCCAGCAGCCAAGATGAGGCTAGTGGCGACACCGGGGAGCTGTTTTTT